This section outlines one T cell receptor beta chain sequence together with its context. Its antigen is unknown. TCRB transcripts that were expressed got sequenced, as all of the isolated RNA had been reverse transcribed. Average reads for naive, central memory and regulatory T cell samples were about 3.57 million. Profiled with immunoSEQ multiplex PCR; TCRdb holds only in-frame clones, not every one. The table lists about 620,000 clones, roughly a sixth of them singletons, with approximately 0.099% in the top ten. This sample stems from a study of beta chain features in type 1 diabetes. Naive, central memory, regulatory and stem cell-like memory cells within the CD4+ compartment were sorted using CD45RO/CCR7/CD25/CD127/CD95/CD27. Broader study findings: Within each of all four CD4+ subsets, Type 1 diabetes patients had TCRB CDR3s that were moderately but significantly shorter. PCR might preferentially amplify shorter templates, equally in patients and controls.

The sequence was collected from a man between 18 and 29 years old in good health. The sequenced sample was naive CD4+ T cells from blood.

The CDR3 sequence is CASSQPTRQFSSYNEQFF. The CDR3 nucleotides are TGCGCCAGCAGTCAACCCACCCGACAGTTTAGCTCCTACAATGAGCAGTTCTTC. The genes are TRBV23-1 and TRBJ2-1; D might be TRBD1 (5 bases). Being an ORF, TRBV23-1 has a function that is uncertain. Trimming took 2 bases from V and 0 from J, leaving 17 bases between them. The CDR3 has 18 amino acids.